The sequence of this TCR beta chain was determined in a study of T cells in Graves' hyperthyroidism and ophthalmopathy. The hyperthyroidism was newly diagnosed and had lasted under 2 months; the patients were aged 18 to 65. Regions amplified from RNA transcripts were the TCR beta CDR3 regions. First-round RT-PCR with HTBI primers amplified the TCR CDR3 region. Each CDR3 protein gets one entry after TCRdb re-called the multiplex PCR reads with MiXCR. The table records roughly 710,000 distinct CDR3 sequences, roughly a third of them present only once. This clonotype has only a few counts. Trimming shortened V by 4 bases and J by 4 bases, and 7 bases separated the two germline ends. The CDR3 spans 12 residues. Per the germline V gene, CDR1 is MDHEN and CDR2 is SYDVKM.

This sequence originates from a woman in her forties with Graves' hyperthyroidism. Sequences were obtained from blood. V and J are TRBV28 and TRBJ1-2; D remains ambiguous. The CDR3 nucleotides are TGTGCCAGCAGTTCCAGGTTCTATGGCTACACCTTC. Encoded protein: CASSSRFYGYTF.